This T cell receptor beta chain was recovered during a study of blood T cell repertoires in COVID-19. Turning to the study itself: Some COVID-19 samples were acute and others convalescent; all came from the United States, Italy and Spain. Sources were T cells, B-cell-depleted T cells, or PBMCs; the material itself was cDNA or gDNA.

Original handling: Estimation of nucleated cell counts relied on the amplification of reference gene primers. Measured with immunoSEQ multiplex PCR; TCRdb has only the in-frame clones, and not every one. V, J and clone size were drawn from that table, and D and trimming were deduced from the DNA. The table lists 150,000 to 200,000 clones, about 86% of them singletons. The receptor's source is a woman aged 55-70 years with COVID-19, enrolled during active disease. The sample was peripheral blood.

The CDR3 here is CASSELRAGEKLFF. The CDR3 DNA reads as TGTGCCAGCAGTGAATTGAGGGCGGGTGAAAAACTGTTTTTT. The chain couples TRBV25-1 to TRBJ1-4; D unclear. Germline CDR1 MGHDK, CDR2 SYGVNS. V was cut by 1 base and J by 7 bases, with 10 bases left in between. The CDR3 spans 14 residues.